The 25 T cell receptor beta chains listed next were all sequenced from one sample in a study of T-cell reconstitution after alpha-beta-depleted transplantation in children. As it was prepared, the TCRbeta library received unique molecular identifiers. Via MiXCR, TCRdb re-called the PCR reads, giving one row per CDR3 protein. The sample includes fewer than 550,000 distinct CDR3 sequences, about an eighth of them seen just once. The sequences come from PBMCs, mostly from graft donor cells, collected 180 days after TCRalphabeta/CD19-depleted stem cell transplant. The origin of the receptors is a female patient younger than 10 who had a stem cell transplant for aplastic anemia, so the T cells may come from the graft donor.

V is TRBV9 and J is TRBJ2-1; unclear D gene. In germline, CDR1 is SGDLS, CDR2 YYNGEE. The CDR3 runs to 13 residues. V was shortened by 4 bases and J by 5 bases, with 10 bases between the two germline ends. This CDR3 is CASSPTRNNEQFF. The CDR3 DNA is TGTGCCAGCAGCCCGACAAGAAACAATGAGCAGTTCTTC.

The chain employs TRBV6-2 or TRBV6-3 and TRBJ1-1; maybe TRBD1 (5 bases). CDR1 and CDR2 from the germline V gene are MNHEY and SVGEGT. This CDR3 comprises 12 residues. The V and J ends lost 7 bases and 1 base respectively, with 7 bases between them. In DNA form, the CDR3 reads TGTGCCAGCATGCAGGGGAACACTGAAGCTTTCTTT. This sequence encodes CASMQGNTEAFF.

About this clonotype: A read error may produce the germline difference seen at one junction end. V and J are TRBV28 and TRBJ1-2, with a tentative D call TRBD1 (6 bases). The CDR3 has 15 amino acids. Germline assignment: CDR1 MDHEN and CDR2 SYDVKM. CDR3 region: CASSMTGSSPYRYTF. CDR3 DNA: TGTGCCAGCAGTATGACAGGCAGTAGTCCCTATCGCTACACCTTC.

This clonotype occurred many times. Here the CDR3 DNA reads TGTGCCAGCAGCGTAGTGGCGGGAGTCACCGGGGAGCTGTTTTTT. Translating it yields CASSVVAGVTGELFF. The chain couples TRBV9 to TRBJ2-2, with 7 bases fitting TRBD2. J was trimmed by 4 bases and V by 0 bases; bases with no gene match: 3. This CDR3 is built from 15 residues. Germline loops: CDR1 SGDLS, CDR2 YYNGEE.

The genes are TRBV15 and TRBJ2-7, with D maybe TRBD2 (6 bases). Germline V gene lookup returns CDR1 LNHNV and CDR2 YYDKDF (reference sequence). The CDR3 sequence is 14 residues long. V was trimmed by 2 bases and J by 3 bases, leaving 11 bases between them. The CDR3 loop reads CATSRPGLIYEQYF. The DNA of the CDR3 is TGTGCCACCAGCAGACCGGGACTCATCTACGAGCAGTACTTC.

The rearrangement links TRBV5-5 to TRBJ2-3; 7 nucleotides agree with TRBD1. There are 15 residues in the CDR3. The V and J ends lost 4 bases and 2 bases, in that order; junction bases with no gene match: 7. The germline V gene has CDR1 SGHKS and CDR2 YYEKEE (reference sequence). Here the CDR3 reads CASSAGTAYTDTQYF. The CDR3 region has the DNA TGTGCCAGCAGCGCCGGGACAGCTTACACAGATACGCAGTATTTT.

This clonotype showed up just a few times. The chain carries TRBV7-9 and TRBJ1-6; tentatively, D is TRBD1 (5 bases). The germline gives CDR1 SEHNR, CDR2 FQNEAQ (reference sequence). This CDR3 comprises 15 residues. Trimming cost V 0 bases and J 9 bases, with 12 bases left between them. CDR3: CASSLAGRPGSPLHF. The CDR3 DNA reads as TGTGCCAGCAGCTTAGCGGGGCGACCGGGTTCACCCCTCCACTTT.

The chain employs TRBV7-2 and TRBJ2-3; 10 positions agree with TRBD1. CDR3 length equals 16 residues. Trimming took 6 bases from V and 4 from J; bases not matched to a gene: 10. Germline V lookup: CDR1 SGHTA, CDR2 FQGNSA. In nucleotides, the CDR3 is TGTGCCAGCAGTTCCTGGACAGGGGGTCTTGCAGATACGCAGTATTTT. Translated, it gives CASSSWTGGLADTQYF. Full variable domain (rest looked up from reference TRBV7-2 and TRBJ2-3): GAGVSQSPSNKVTEKGKDVELRCDPISGHTALYWYRQSLGQGLEFLIYFQGNSAPDKSGLPSDRFSAERTGGSVSTLTIQRTQQEDSAVYLCASSSWTGGLADTQYFGPGTRLTVL.

The sample holds a few counts of this clonotype. The chain links TRBV5-1 to TRBJ2-3, with D hard to call. The CDR3 sequence is 14 residues long. Trimming removed 3 bases at V and 2 bases at J, with 10 bases between. In germline, CDR1 is SGHRS, CDR2 YFSETQ. The CDR3 sequence is CASSSPEITDTQYF. The CDR3 DNA follows: TGCGCCAGCAGCTCCCCAGAGATCACAGATACGCAGTATTTT.

This clonotype was picked up a small number of times. The chain has TRBV15 and TRBJ2-1, with TRBD2 matching over 10 bases. Germline values: CDR1 LNHNV, CDR2 YYDKDF (reference sequence). This CDR3 comprises 17 residues. V lost 1 base, J lost 8 bases, and 11 bases stayed unmatched. The CDR3 DNA reads as TGTGCCACCAGCAGAGTCCCCTCGGTAGCGGGAGGCCATGAGCAGTTCTTC. Protein product: CATSRVPSVAGGHEQFF.

The table lists this clonotype with a few counts. The chain joins TRBV5-5 to TRBJ2-3; D is unresolved. The V gene lost 1 base and the J gene lost 1 base, with 7 bases spanning the gap. Looked up from germline, CDR1 is SGHKS and CDR2 is YYEKEE (reference sequence). The CDR3 is made up of 14 amino acids. CDR3 sequence: CASSLYPGTDTQYF. In DNA, the CDR3 is TGTGCCAGCAGCTTGTACCCAGGCACAGATACGCAGTATTTT.

The rearrangement links TRBV29-1 to TRBJ1-4; D is perhaps TRBD1 (6 bases). Germline V CDR1 and CDR2: SQVTM, ANQGSEA. Trimming pared 4 bases from V and 8 bases from J, leaving 20 bases between. This CDR3 comprises 15 residues. As DNA, the CDR3 is TGCAGCGTTGTCCATATCCAGGGGAGAGAGGAAAAACTGTTTTTT. It specifies CSVVHIQGREEKLFF.

This clonotype showed up many times. V and J are TRBV12-3 or TRBV12-4 and TRBJ2-7, with D maybe TRBD2 (5 bases). With 5 bases removed from V and 7 bases from J, the gap between germline ends came to 12 bases. The CDR3 totals 12 residues. The CDR3 coding sequence is TGTGCCAGCAGTCGACCGCCGGGGGAGCAGTACTTC. It translates to CASSRPPGEQYF.

Ten or more counts support this clonotype. The rearrangement joins TRBV4-1 to TRBJ1-6; maybe TRBD1 (5 bases). Trimming took off 3 bases at V and 7 bases at J, with 13 bases between the two ends. The CDR3 loop spans 15 amino acids. Germline CDR1 reads MGHRA; CDR2 reads YSYEKL. The CDR3 here is CASSQDGDPNSPLHF. The CDR3 nucleotides read TGCGCCAGCAGCCAGGACGGGGACCCAAATTCACCCCTCCACTTT.

The rearrangement uses TRBV20-1 and TRBJ2-1; 11 bases line up with TRBD1. Germline V lookup: CDR1 DFQATT, CDR2 SNEGSKA (reference sequence). After removal of 0 bases from V and 10 bases from J, the junction contained 8 bases not matched to a gene. The length of the CDR3 is 15 residues. In nucleotides, the CDR3 is TGCAGTGCTAGAGATCAGGACAGGGGGCTCGGGGAGCAGTTCTTC. Its protein product is CSARDQDRGLGEQFF.

There are many counts of this clonotype. V usage is TRBV5-1 and J usage is TRBJ2-7; D possibly corresponds to TRBD1 (5 bases). The V gene lost 4 bases and the J gene lost 2 bases, with 13 bases spanning the gap. This CDR3 spans 14 amino acids. Germline CDR1 and CDR2: SGHRS and YFSETQ. Written as DNA, the CDR3 is TGCGCCAGCAGCCTCAGCAGGGAAGCCTACGAGCAGTACTTC. Encoded protein: CASSLSREAYEQYF. Drawing the rest from reference TRBV5-1 and TRBJ2-7, the complete variable domain is KAGVTQTPRYLIKTRGQQVTLSCSPISGHRSVSWYQQTPGQGLQFLFEYFSETQRNKGNFPGRFSGRQFSNSRSEMNVSTLELGDSALYLCASSLSREAYEQYFGPGTRLTVT.

This clonotype was counted many times. This chain links TRBV5-5 with TRBJ2-3; 7 nucleotides align to TRBD2. The CDR3 covers 17 residues. Germline lookup yields CDR1 SGHKS and CDR2 YYEKEE (reference sequence). Germline trimming cut 3 bases from V and 1 base from J; bases unmatched to any gene: 11. The CDR3 is CASSWGYGLGRTDTQYF. CDR3 coding DNA: TGTGCCAGCAGCTGGGGATACGGACTAGGCCGCACAGATACGCAGTATTTT.

The J gene is TRBJ2-5, the V gene TRBV12-3 or TRBV12-4, with no clear D. The CDR3 runs 14 residues. Trimming cost V 6 bases and J 5 bases, with 16 bases left between them. The CDR3 protein is CASSQQPLGETQYF. The CDR3, as DNA: TGTGCCAGCAGCCAGCAGCCCTTGGGGGAGACCCAGTACTTC.

This CDR3 reads CASSPLDRAKNQPQHF. CDR3 bases: TGTGCCAGCAGCCCCCTGGACAGGGCTAAAAATCAGCCCCAGCATTTT. The rearrangement links TRBV3-1 to TRBJ1-5; the match to TRBD1 covers 8 bases. V trimming: 4 bases; J trimming: 4 bases; junction bases outside the gene matches: 9. CDR1 is LGHDT, CDR2 YNNKEL, per germline (reference sequence). The CDR3 is made up of 16 amino acids.

The sample holds a few counts of this clonotype. The genes are TRBV20-1 and TRBJ2-3, with 9 bases that match TRBD2. The CDR3 totals 18 residues. J gave up 6 bases and V 1 base, and 17 bases lay outside the gene matches. Germline CDR1 and CDR2: DFQATT and SNEGSKA (reference sequence). CDR3 nucleotides: TGCAGTGCTAGAGCTATCAAGCGGTCCGGGACTAGCTGGGATACGCAGTATTTT. It codes for CSARAIKRSGTSWDTQYF.

The J gene is TRBJ2-3, the V gene TRBV7-2; 8 bases fit TRBD2. Trimming cost V 3 bases and J 1 base; bases outside gene matches: 6. From germline, CDR1 is SGHTA and CDR2 FQGNSA. The CDR3 runs to 16 residues. Here the CDR3 reads CASSFSSGLGTDTQYF. For the CDR3, the DNA is TGTGCCAGCAGCTTTTCTAGCGGGTTAGGCACAGATACGCAGTATTTT.

This clonotype was seen only a few times. V gene TRBV11-2 combines with J gene TRBJ1-1, with D perhaps TRBD1 (6 bases). V lost 3 bases and J 3 bases, leaving 11 bases between the germline ends. CDR1 and CDR2 (germline): SGHAT, FQNNGV. The CDR3 is 14 amino acids. This CDR3 reads CASSFNRADTEAFF. As DNA, the CDR3 is TGTGCCAGCAGCTTCAACAGGGCGGACACTGAAGCTTTCTTT.

This clonotype was counted many times. The chain links TRBV11-2 to TRBJ2-2, with 11 bases that match TRBD2. The CDR3 is made up of 18 amino acids. In germline, CDR1 is SGHAT, CDR2 FQNNGV. Trimming removed 5 bases from V and 1 base from J; junction bases left unmatched: 9. As DNA, the CDR3 is TGTGCCAGCAGCCCTCGCCTAGCGGGAGGTCGGAACACCGGGGAGCTGTTTTTT. It is translated as CASSPRLAGGRNTGELFF.

About this clonotype itself: Sequence at one end of the junction differs from germline and may be a read error. The genes are TRBV7-2 and TRBJ2-6, with 7 nucleotides matching TRBD1. Germline V gene data show CDR1 as SGHTA and CDR2 as FQGNSA. This CDR3 comprises 15 residues. CDR3 protein: CASSARGPGANGLTF. Here the CDR3 DNA reads TGTGCCAGCAGCGCGAGGGGGCCCGGGGCCAACGGCCTGACTTTC.

This clonotype was seen a handful of times. The rearrangement joins TRBV29-1 to TRBJ2-5; D is ambiguous. The CDR3 contains 12 residues. Trimming left V 3 bases short and J 6 bases short, with 11 bases between. Germline lookup yields CDR1 SQVTM and CDR2 ANQGSEA. The CDR3 bases are TGCAGCGTTGAGCAGGTCGCGCAGACCCAGTACTTC. Amino acids: CSVEQVAQTQYF.